The source of this T cell receptor (beta chain) is a study of T cell responses to AZD1222 COVID-19 vaccine. Study findings and constraints: Donors in the cohort were predominantly white British and more often female, and clonal diversity was possibly underestimated. Only five to seven AZD1222 recipients were seropositive at baseline. Spike-specific TCR breadth and depth rose after two AZD1222 doses.

In the case of this clone: Its target is unknown.

Sequenced by immunoSEQ multiplex PCR; TCRdb stores in-frame clones only, minus some. The sample lists about 150,000 clones; approximately 90% were seen once. CDR3 length equals 13 residues. Trimming took off 4 bases at V and 6 bases at J, with 13 bases between the two ends. Germline V gene sequence: CDR1 SGHTA, CDR2 FQGNSA. The origin of this receptor is an adult in good health. The sample in question was peripheral blood, obtained on day 0 of AZD1222 vaccination. The chain combines TRBV7-2 with TRBJ2-7, with D unresolved. This CDR3 is CASSYHQGLEQYF. In DNA form, the CDR3 reads TGTGCCAGCAGCTACCACCAAGGGCTCGAGCAGTACTTC. Full variable domain (outside the CDR3, taken from reference TRBV7-2 and TRBJ2-7): GAGVSQSPSNKVTEKGKDVELRCDPISGHTALYWYRQSLGQGLEFLIYFQGNSAPDKSGLPSDRFSAERTGGSVSTLTIQRTQQEDSAVYLCASSYHQGLEQYFGPGTRLTVT.